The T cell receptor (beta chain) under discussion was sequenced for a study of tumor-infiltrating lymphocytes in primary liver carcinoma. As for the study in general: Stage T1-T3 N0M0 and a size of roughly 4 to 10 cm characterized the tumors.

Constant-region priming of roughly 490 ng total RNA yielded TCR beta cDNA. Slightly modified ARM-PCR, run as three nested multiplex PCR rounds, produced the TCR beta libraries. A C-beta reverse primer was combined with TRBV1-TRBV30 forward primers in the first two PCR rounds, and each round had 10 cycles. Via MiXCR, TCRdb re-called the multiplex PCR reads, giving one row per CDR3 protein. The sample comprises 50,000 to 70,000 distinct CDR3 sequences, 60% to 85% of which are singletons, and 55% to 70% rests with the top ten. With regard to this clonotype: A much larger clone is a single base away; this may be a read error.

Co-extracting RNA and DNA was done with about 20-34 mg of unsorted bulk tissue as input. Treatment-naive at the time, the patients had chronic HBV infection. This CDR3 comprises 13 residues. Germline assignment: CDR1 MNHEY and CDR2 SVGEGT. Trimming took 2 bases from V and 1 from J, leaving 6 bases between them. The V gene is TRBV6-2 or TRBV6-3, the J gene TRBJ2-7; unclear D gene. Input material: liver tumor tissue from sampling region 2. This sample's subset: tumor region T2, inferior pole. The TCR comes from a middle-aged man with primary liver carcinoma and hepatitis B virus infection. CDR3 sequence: CASSYPCSYEQYF. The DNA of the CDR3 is TGTGCCAGCAGTTACCCGTGTTCCTACGAGCAGTACTTC.